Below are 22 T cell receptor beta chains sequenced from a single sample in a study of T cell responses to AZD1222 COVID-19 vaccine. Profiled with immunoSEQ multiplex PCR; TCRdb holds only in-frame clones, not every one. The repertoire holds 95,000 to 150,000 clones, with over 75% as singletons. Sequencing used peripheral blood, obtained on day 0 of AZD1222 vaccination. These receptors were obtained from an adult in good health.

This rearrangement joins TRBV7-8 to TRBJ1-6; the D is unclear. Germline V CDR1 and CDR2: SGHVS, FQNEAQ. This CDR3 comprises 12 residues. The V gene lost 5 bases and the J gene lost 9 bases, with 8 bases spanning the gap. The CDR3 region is CASSPPGSPLHF. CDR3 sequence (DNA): TGTGCCAGCAGCCCCCCCGGTTCACCCCTCCACTTT.

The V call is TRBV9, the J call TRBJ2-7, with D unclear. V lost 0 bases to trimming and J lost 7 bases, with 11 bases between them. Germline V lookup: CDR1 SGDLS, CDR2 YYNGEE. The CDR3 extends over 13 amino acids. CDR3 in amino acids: CASSVAPQGEQYF. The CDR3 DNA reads TGTGCCAGCAGCGTAGCCCCCCAAGGGGAGCAGTACTTC.

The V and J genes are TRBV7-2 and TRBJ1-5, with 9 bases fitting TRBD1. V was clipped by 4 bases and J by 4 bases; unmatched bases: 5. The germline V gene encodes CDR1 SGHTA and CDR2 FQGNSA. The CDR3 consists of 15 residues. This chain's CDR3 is CASSSHGTGNQPQHF. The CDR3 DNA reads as TGTGCCAGCAGCTCCCATGGGACAGGGAATCAGCCCCAGCATTTT.

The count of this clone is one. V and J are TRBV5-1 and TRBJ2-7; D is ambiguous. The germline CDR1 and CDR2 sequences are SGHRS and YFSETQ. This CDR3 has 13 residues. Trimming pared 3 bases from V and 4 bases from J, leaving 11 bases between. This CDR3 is CASSSRAGYEQYF. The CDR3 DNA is TGCGCCAGCAGCTCAAGGGCCGGTTACGAGCAGTACTTC.

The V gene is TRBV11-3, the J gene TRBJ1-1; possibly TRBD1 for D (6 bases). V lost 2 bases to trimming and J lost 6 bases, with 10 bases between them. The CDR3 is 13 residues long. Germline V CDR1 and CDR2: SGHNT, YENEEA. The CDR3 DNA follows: TGTGCCAGCAGCTTAACCCCAGGGGCTGAAGCTTTCTTT. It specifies CASSLTPGAEAFF.

This CDR3 reads CASSPRTTGESREQYF. The DNA for the CDR3 is TGTGCCAGCTCACCCCGAACGACAGGGGAGAGTAGGGAGCAGTACTTC. The chain couples TRBV18 to TRBJ2-7; TRBD1 aligns across 8 bases. CDR1 is KGHSH, CDR2 LQKENI, per germline. After removal of 3 bases from V and 7 bases from J, the junction contained 14 bases not matched to a gene. The CDR3 spans 16 residues.

CDR3: CASSLDPGLGLGTEAFF. In DNA, the CDR3 is TGTGCCAGCAGCTTAGACCCGGGCCTGGGGCTTGGCACTGAAGCTTTCTTT. J is TRBJ1-1 and V is TRBV7-6; D is perhaps TRBD1 (5 bases). The CDR3 is made up of 17 amino acids. Trimming shortened V by 1 base and J by 4 bases, and 19 bases separated the two germline ends. Germline V gene lookup returns CDR1 SGHVS and CDR2 FNYEAQ.

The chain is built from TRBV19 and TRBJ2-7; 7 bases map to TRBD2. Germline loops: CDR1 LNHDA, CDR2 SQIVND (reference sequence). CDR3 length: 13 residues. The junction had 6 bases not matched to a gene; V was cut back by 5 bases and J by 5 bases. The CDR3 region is CASSPSGANEQYF. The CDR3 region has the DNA TGTGCCAGTAGTCCCAGCGGGGCTAACGAGCAGTACTTC.

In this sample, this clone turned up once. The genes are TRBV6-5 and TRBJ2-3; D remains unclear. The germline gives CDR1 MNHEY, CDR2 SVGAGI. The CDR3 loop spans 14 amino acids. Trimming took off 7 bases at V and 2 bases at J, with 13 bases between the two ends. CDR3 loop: CASKVGSLTDTQYF. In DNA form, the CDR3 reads TGTGCCAGCAAGGTGGGGTCTCTCACAGATACGCAGTATTTT.

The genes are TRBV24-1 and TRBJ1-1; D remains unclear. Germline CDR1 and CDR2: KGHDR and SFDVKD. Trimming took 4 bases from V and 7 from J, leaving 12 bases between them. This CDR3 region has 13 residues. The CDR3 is CATSDARLNEAFF. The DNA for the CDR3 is TGTGCCACCAGTGACGCCCGACTGAATGAAGCTTTCTTT.

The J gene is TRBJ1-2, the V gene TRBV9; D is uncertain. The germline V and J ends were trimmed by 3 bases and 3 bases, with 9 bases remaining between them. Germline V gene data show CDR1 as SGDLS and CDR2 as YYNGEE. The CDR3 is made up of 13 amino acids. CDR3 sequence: CASSARVDYGYTF. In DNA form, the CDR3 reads TGTGCCAGCAGCGCCCGAGTGGACTATGGCTACACCTTC.

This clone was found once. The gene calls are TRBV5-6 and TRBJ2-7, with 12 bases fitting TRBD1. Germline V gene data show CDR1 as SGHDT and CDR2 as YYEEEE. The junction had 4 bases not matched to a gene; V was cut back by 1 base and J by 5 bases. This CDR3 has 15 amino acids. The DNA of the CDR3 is TGTGCCAGCAGCTTGCTCGGGACAGGGGGCCACGAGCAGTACTTC. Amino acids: CASSLLGTGGHEQYF.

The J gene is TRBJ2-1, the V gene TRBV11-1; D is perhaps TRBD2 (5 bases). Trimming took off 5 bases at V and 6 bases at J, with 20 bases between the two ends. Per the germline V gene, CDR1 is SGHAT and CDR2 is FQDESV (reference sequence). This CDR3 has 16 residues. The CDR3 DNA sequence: TGTGCCAGCAGCCGGCCGGGGAGAACTCGTGGCAATGAGCAGTTCTTC. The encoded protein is CASSRPGRTRGNEQFF. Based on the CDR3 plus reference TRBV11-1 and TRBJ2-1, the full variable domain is EAEVAQSPRYKITEKSQAVAFWCDPISGHATLYWYRQILGQGPELLVQFQDESVVDDSQLPKDRFSAERLKGVDSTLKIQPAELGDSAMYLCASSRPGRTRGNEQFFGPGTRLTVL.

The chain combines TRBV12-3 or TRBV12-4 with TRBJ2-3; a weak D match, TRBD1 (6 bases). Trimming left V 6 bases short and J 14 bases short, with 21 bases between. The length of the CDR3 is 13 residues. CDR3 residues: CASRHGTRVRGYF. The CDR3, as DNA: TGTGCCAGCAGGCACGGGACAAGGGTCAGGGGGTATTTT.

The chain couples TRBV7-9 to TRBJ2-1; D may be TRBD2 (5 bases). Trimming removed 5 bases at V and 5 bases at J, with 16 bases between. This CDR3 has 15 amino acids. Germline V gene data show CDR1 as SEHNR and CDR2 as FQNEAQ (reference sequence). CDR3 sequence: CASSPLTGIDNEQFF. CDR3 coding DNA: TGTGCCAGCAGCCCGTTGACGGGGATCGACAATGAGCAGTTCTTC.

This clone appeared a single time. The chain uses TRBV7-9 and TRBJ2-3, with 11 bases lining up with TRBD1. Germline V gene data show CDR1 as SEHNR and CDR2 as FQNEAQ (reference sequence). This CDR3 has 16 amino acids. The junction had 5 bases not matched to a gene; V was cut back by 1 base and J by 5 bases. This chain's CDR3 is CASSLGRDRGRDTQYF. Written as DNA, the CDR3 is TGTGCCAGCAGCTTAGGCCGGGACAGGGGGAGAGATACGCAGTATTTT.

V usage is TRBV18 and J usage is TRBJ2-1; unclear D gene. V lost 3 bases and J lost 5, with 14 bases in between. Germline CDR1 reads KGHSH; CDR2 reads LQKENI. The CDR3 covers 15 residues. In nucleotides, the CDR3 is TGTGCCAGCTCACCGCTTTCCGAGGCCGACAATGAGCAGTTCTTC. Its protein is CASSPLSEADNEQFF.

The CDR3 region has the DNA TGTGCCAGCGAGGTCTCCTATAATTCACCCCTCCACTTT. Its protein is CASEVSYNSPLHF. The V gene is TRBV6-5, the J gene TRBJ1-6; D is ambiguous. The CDR3 is made up of 13 amino acids. The germline gives CDR1 MNHEY, CDR2 SVGAGI. Trimming shortened V by 8 bases and J by 0 bases, and 5 bases separated the two germline ends.

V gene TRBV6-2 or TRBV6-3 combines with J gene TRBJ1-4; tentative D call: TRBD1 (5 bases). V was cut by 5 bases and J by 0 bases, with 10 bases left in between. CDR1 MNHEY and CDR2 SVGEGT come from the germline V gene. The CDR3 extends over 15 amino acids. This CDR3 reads CASSDTGATNEKLFF. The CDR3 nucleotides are TGTGCCAGCAGTGACACAGGTGCAACTAATGAAAAACTGTTTTTT.

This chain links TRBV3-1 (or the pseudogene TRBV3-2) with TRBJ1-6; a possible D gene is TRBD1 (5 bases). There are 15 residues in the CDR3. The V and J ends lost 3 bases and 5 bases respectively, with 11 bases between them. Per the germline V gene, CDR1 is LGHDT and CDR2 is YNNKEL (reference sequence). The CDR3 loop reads CASSHGQGHNSPLHF. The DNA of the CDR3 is TGTGCCAGCAGCCACGGCCAGGGACATAATTCACCCCTCCACTTT.

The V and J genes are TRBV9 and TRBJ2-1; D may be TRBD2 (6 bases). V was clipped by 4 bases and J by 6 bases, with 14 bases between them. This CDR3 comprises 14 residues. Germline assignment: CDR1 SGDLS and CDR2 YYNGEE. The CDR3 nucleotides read TGTGCCAGCAGCCCAGGAGGGGCCCCCAATGAGCAGTTCTTC. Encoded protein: CASSPGGAPNEQFF.

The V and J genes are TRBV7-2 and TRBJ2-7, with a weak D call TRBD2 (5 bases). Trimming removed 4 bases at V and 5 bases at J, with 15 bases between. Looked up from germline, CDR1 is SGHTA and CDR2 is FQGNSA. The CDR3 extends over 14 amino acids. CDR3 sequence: CASSSHGVGDEQYF. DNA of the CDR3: TGTGCCAGCAGCTCGCACGGGGTCGGCGACGAGCAGTACTTC.